This TCR beta chain was found in a study of T cell changes during pregnancy in multiple sclerosis. Sequencing was performed with immunoSEQ multiplex PCR; in TCRdb, only in-frame clones are kept and a portion is missing. Of over 30,000 clones in the sample, 70% to 90% are singletons; the top ten hold roughly 4%. CDR1 SEHNR and CDR2 FQNEAQ come from the germline V gene (reference sequence). This CDR3 has 12 amino acids. The V end lost 5 bases, the J end lost 8 bases, and 10 bases lay between the germline ends. Sequencing used CD8+ T cells from peripheral blood mononuclear cells, obtained in the third trimester of pregnancy. This sequence originates from a female donor with multiple sclerosis, enrolled in a pregnancy study. The chain has TRBV7-9 and TRBJ1-5; tentatively, D is TRBD1 (5 bases). The CDR3 coding sequence is TGTGCCAGCAGCCCTGGGGGGAAGCCCCAGCATTTT. Protein sequence: CASSPGGKPQHF.